These 12 T cell receptor beta chains originate from one sample sequenced in a study of blood T cell repertoires in COVID-19 (dated by TCRdb to about 2020). Library preparation was by the immunoSEQ multiplex PCR assay. TCRdb carries this immuneACCESS record with in-frame sequences only. Its versions omit some clonotypes, under half of them owing to an unresolved V gene in the studies checked, with the rest unexplained. The sample table lists some 180,000 clones, about four fifths of them with a count of one. Less than 20% of the sample comes from the top ten. Material: peripheral blood. Receptor source: a woman between 65 and 79 years old who had recovered from COVID-19.

The chain couples TRBV14 to TRBJ1-1; TRBD1 might be the D (6 bases). The CDR3 runs to 13 residues. V was cut by 4 bases and J by 4 bases, with 10 bases left in between. In germline, CDR1 is SGHDN, CDR2 FVKESK. CDR3 DNA sequence: TGTGCCAGCAGCCCACAGGGTTTCACTGAAGCTTTCTTT. Translated, it gives CASSPQGFTEAFF.

This clone occurred a few times. This sequence joins TRBV28 and TRBJ2-3, with 10 bases identical to TRBD2. The CDR3 runs 17 residues. Germline V lookup: CDR1 MDHEN, CDR2 SYDVKM. V was pared by 5 bases and J by 8 bases, with 16 bases of the junction left unmatched. The CDR3 bases are TGTGCCAGCAGTCCCCCGGGGCTAGCGGGAGATGGGGGTACGCAGTATTTT. Encoded protein: CASSPPGLAGDGGTQYF.

The chain couples TRBV4-1 to TRBJ1-3, with a possible D match to TRBD1 (6 bases). Germline V CDR1 and CDR2: MGHRA, YSYEKL. Trimming removed 0 bases at V and 8 bases at J, with 14 bases between. CDR3 size: 15 residues. The CDR3 bases are TGCGCCAGCAGCCAAGAATCGGGGGCGGGGGACACCATATATTTT. Translation: CASSQESGAGDTIYF.

The chain has TRBV5-1 and TRBJ1-5; perhaps TRBD1 as D (6 bases). Germline V gives CDR1 SGHRS, CDR2 YFSETQ. V lost 4 bases and J 3 bases, leaving 20 bases between the germline ends. CDR3 length: 17 residues. CDR3 amino acids: CASSPTPSGGANQPQHF. CDR3 DNA sequence: TGCGCCAGCAGCCCCACCCCGAGTGGGGGCGCCAATCAGCCCCAGCATTTT.

This chain connects TRBV9 to TRBJ2-7, with 9 bases that match TRBD1. After removal of 3 bases from V and 4 bases from J, the junction contained 8 bases not matched to a gene. The CDR3 length is 15 residues. The germline gives CDR1 SGDLS, CDR2 YYNGEE. CDR3: CASSAEPGQGYEQYF. In nucleotides, the CDR3 is TGTGCCAGCAGCGCAGAGCCGGGACAGGGATACGAGCAGTACTTC.

V usage is TRBV7-9 and J usage is TRBJ1-1, with D unclear. Looked up from germline, CDR1 is SEHNR and CDR2 is FQNEAQ (reference sequence). The CDR3 is made up of 13 amino acids. Deletions cut 5 bases from V and 4 bases from J, with 11 bases between. CDR3 sequence: CASSPRGATEAFF. The CDR3 nucleotides read TGTGCCAGCAGCCCCCGGGGAGCCACTGAAGCTTTCTTT.

The genes are TRBV29-1 and TRBJ1-5; possibly TRBD1 for D (5 bases). The V gene lost 6 bases and the J gene lost 2 bases, with 14 bases spanning the gap. Per the germline V gene, CDR1 is SQVTM and CDR2 is ANQGSEA. This CDR3 contains 14 residues. CDR3 in amino acids: CSVAAGTRNQPQHF. DNA of the CDR3: TGCAGCGTCGCCGCCGGGACTCGCAATCAGCCCCAGCATTTT.

The V call is TRBV7-2, the J call TRBJ2-2, with 8 bases matching TRBD1. J gave up 6 bases and V 7 bases, and 10 bases lay outside the gene matches. The CDR3 spans 15 residues. CDR1 SGHTA and CDR2 FQGNSA come from the germline V gene. CDR3 in DNA: TGTGCCAGCATCCTAATCCCCAGGGGGCCCGGGGAGCTGTTTTTT. Protein product: CASILIPRGPGELFF. Combining the CDR3 with reference TRBV7-2 and TRBJ2-2 gives the whole variable domain GAGVSQSPSNKVTEKGKDVELRCDPISGHTALYWYRQSLGQGLEFLIYFQGNSAPDKSGLPSDRFSAERTGGSVSTLTIQRTQQEDSAVYLCASILIPRGPGELFFGEGSRLTVL.

This clone appeared a few times. This chain joins TRBV7-2 and TRBJ1-1, with a tentative D call TRBD1 (6 bases). The CDR3 is made up of 15 amino acids. The germline gives CDR1 SGHTA, CDR2 FQGNSA. Trimming removed 1 base at V and 12 bases at J, with 21 bases between. The CDR3: CASSLVGGADSHPFF. The DNA for the CDR3 is TGTGCCAGCAGCTTAGTTGGGGGGGCGGACTCCCACCCTTTCTTT. Full variable domain (rest looked up from reference TRBV7-2 and TRBJ1-1): GAGVSQSPSNKVTEKGKDVELRCDPISGHTALYWYRQSLGQGLEFLIYFQGNSAPDKSGLPSDRFSAERTGGSVSTLTIQRTQQEDSAVYLCASSLVGGADSHPFFGQGTRLTVV.

The rearrangement uses TRBV30 and TRBJ1-6; possibly TRBD1 for D (6 bases). The germline V gene encodes CDR1 GTSNPN and CDR2 SVGIG (reference sequence). Trimming removed 4 bases at V and 6 bases at J, with 22 bases between. This CDR3 comprises 17 residues. For the CDR3, the DNA is TGTGCCTGGATCCCTGCCCCTTGGGGGGGGCGTAATTCACCCCTCCACTTT. It yields the protein CAWIPAPWGGRNSPLHF.

V and J are TRBV6-1 and TRBJ2-3; possibly TRBD2 for D (5 bases). V was pared by 7 bases and J by 1 base, with 18 bases between. The CDR3 consists of 16 residues. The germline CDR1 and CDR2 sequences are MNHNS and SASEGT. CDR3 sequence reads: CASIDYPDSRTDTQYF. In nucleotides, the CDR3 is TGTGCCAGCATTGACTATCCGGACTCCCGCACAGATACGCAGTATTTT.

The CDR3 protein is CASSLPSAGGPDTQYF. The CDR3 DNA sequence: TGTGCCAGCAGCCTCCCGTCAGCGGGGGGCCCAGATACGCAGTATTTT. The rearrangement links TRBV3-1 (or the pseudogene TRBV3-2) to TRBJ2-3; the match to TRBD2 covers 9 bases. This CDR3 contains 16 residues. With 4 bases clipped from V and 4 bases from J, the junction kept 9 bases outside the gene matches. The germline gives CDR1 LGHDT, CDR2 YNNKEL (reference sequence).